This TCR beta chain was observed in a study of early T cells in non-severe SARS-CoV-2 infection. At the level of the study: RNA in bulk from unsorted whole blood was sequenced, and chains were unpaired.

Per the germline V gene, CDR1 is SGHNT and CDR2 is YYREEE (reference sequence). This CDR3 spans 15 amino acids. The V and J ends lost 4 bases and 1 base respectively, with 14 bases between them. Many counts were recorded for this clonotype. TCRdb reanalysed the 5' RACE reads using MiXCR and keeps one entry per CDR3 protein. The table has 35,000 to 40,000 distinct CDR3 sequences, roughly 6% seen once; the top ten hold roughly 24%. The sequenced sample consisted of whole blood. V usage is TRBV5-4 and J usage is TRBJ1-1; TRBD1 might be the D (5 bases). The clonotype comes from an adult who was a healthcare worker with PCR-confirmed SARS-CoV-2 infection or an uninfected control (not recorded which). CDR3 nucleotides: TGTGCCAGCAGCGCAAATTGGGGCACGAACACTGAAGCTTTCTTT. This translates into CASSANWGTNTEAFF.